The 18 T cell receptor beta chains below all came from one sample that was sequenced in a study of early T cells in non-severe SARS-CoV-2 infection. TCRdb recomputed calls from the 5' RACE reads with MiXCR, one row per CDR3 protein. This sample has approximately 70,000 distinct CDR3 sequences, with about 9.1% found just once. Sequences were derived from whole blood, sampled at baseline. These receptors were collected from an adult who was a healthcare worker with PCR-confirmed SARS-CoV-2 infection or an uninfected control (not recorded which).

This clonotype was seen a few times. This sequence joins TRBV28 and TRBJ2-1, with a weak D call TRBD2 (7 bases). The CDR3 extends over 16 amino acids. Per germline, CDR1 MDHEN and CDR2 SYDVKM. Trimming stripped 5 bases from V and 8 bases from J, with 22 bases between. CDR3 sequence reads: CASSPGGGRNAYEQFF. The DNA for the CDR3 is TGTGCCAGCAGTCCCGGGGGCGGGAGAAACGCTTATGAGCAGTTCTTC.

This clonotype was counted a few times. The chain has TRBV3-1 and TRBJ2-1; no definite D call. Germline loops: CDR1 LGHDT, CDR2 YNNKEL (reference sequence). Trimming cost V 7 bases and J 5 bases, with 6 bases left between them. This CDR3 contains 11 residues. CDR3 sequence reads: CASTRDNEQFF. The CDR3 coding sequence is TGTGCCAGCACCCGGGACAATGAGCAGTTCTTC.

Ten or more counts support this clonotype. CDR3 residues: CASSLGGNRNTEAFF. DNA of the CDR3: TGTGCCAGCAGCTTAGGCGGGAATAGAAACACTGAAGCTTTCTTT. The J gene is TRBJ1-1, the V gene TRBV7-9; D remains unclear. The CDR3 sequence is 15 residues long. Looked up from germline, CDR1 is SEHNR and CDR2 is FQNEAQ (reference sequence). V was trimmed by 1 base and J by 2 bases, leaving 11 bases between them.

This clonotype has only a few counts. The chain has TRBV7-3 and TRBJ2-1; D unresolved. Germline-derived CDR1 and CDR2 are SGHTA and FQGTGA. Between the trimmed V and J ends, which lost 3 bases and 5 bases, there was a span of 8 bases. CDR3 length: 13 amino acids. This CDR3 is CASSFGGNNEQFF. CDR3 DNA sequence: TGTGCCAGCAGCTTTGGCGGTAACAATGAGCAGTTCTTC.

Ten or more counts support this clonotype. The chain uses TRBV20-1 and TRBJ2-5; the match to TRBD2 covers 14 bases. V was pared by 6 bases and J by 9 bases, with 9 bases of the junction left unmatched. This CDR3 region has 14 residues. The germline CDR1 and CDR2 sequences are DFQATT and SNEGSKA (reference sequence). The CDR3 sequence: CSAAGTSGRGAQYF. CDR3 sequence (DNA): TGCAGTGCCGCAGGGACTAGCGGGAGAGGGGCCCAGTACTTC.

This clonotype was counted between two and nine times. This rearrangement joins TRBV12-3 or TRBV12-4 to TRBJ1-5, with D unclear. The ends were cut back, 5 bases at V and 12 bases at J, with 17 bases in the middle. The CDR3 length is 13 residues. CDR3 protein: CASSPHHGVLQHF. CDR3 DNA sequence: TGTGCCAGCAGTCCACATCACGGAGTTCTCCAGCATTTT.

The chain is built from TRBV5-1 and TRBJ2-3; TRBD2 is a possible D gene (5 bases). Looked up from germline, CDR1 is SGHRS and CDR2 is YFSETQ. CDR3 size: 16 residues. The germline V and J ends were trimmed by 4 bases and 0 bases, with 15 bases remaining between them. CDR3: CASSQIQRISTDTQYF. CDR3 DNA: TGCGCCAGCAGCCAGATCCAGCGGATAAGCACAGATACGCAGTATTTT.

This clonotype was counted a few times. J is TRBJ1-1 and V is TRBV20-1, with D hard to call. Trimming took off 0 bases at V and 0 bases at J, with 2 bases between the two ends. Per germline, CDR1 DFQATT and CDR2 SNEGSKA (reference sequence). The CDR3 is 12 residues long. The chain's CDR3 is CSARDLNTEAFF. CDR3 DNA: TGCAGTGCTAGAGACTTGAACACTGAAGCTTTCTTT.

The chain links TRBV20-1 to TRBJ2-1; 16 bases are a match to TRBD2. Germline trimming cut 5 bases from V and 9 bases from J; bases unmatched to any gene: 19. The CDR3 consists of 19 residues. CDR1 is DFQATT, CDR2 SNEGSKA, per germline (reference sequence). In DNA form, the CDR3 reads TGCAGTGCTTCTCCAATTCTACCGGGACTAGCGGGAGGGCTTGCTGAGCAGTTCTTC. The encoded protein is CSASPILPGLAGGLAEQFF.

CDR3 bases: TGTGCCAGCAGCTTGTACAGGGGTTCCGGAAACACCATATATTTT. It specifies CASSLYRGSGNTIYF. This chain joins TRBV5-4 and TRBJ1-3; TRBD1 agrees at 7 bases. This CDR3 comprises 15 residues. The junction had 5 bases not matched to a gene; V was cut back by 1 base and J by 4 bases. The germline gives CDR1 SGHNT, CDR2 YYREEE (reference sequence).

Ten or more counts support this clonotype. The CDR3 spells CASSRRERGQGITTNEKLFF. The CDR3 region has the DNA TGTGCCAGCAGCCGTCGAGAGAGGGGACAGGGAATAACAACTAATGAAAAACTGTTTTTT. The chain links TRBV4-2 to TRBJ1-4; 9 nucleotides agree with TRBD1. This CDR3 comprises 20 residues. Germline trimming cut 4 bases from V and 0 bases from J; bases unmatched to any gene: 15. Germline-derived CDR1 and CDR2 are LGHNA and YNFKEQ.

This clonotype was seen a handful of times. The chain recombines TRBV28 with TRBJ2-3; TRBD2 matches at 16 bases. Germline lookup yields CDR1 MDHEN and CDR2 SYDVKM. This CDR3 is 16 amino acids long. V gave up 5 bases and J gave up 5 bases; unmatched junction bases: 4. The CDR3 protein is CASSTGLAGGKDTQYF. The DNA of the CDR3 is TGTGCCAGCAGTACGGGACTAGCGGGAGGGAAAGATACGCAGTATTTT.

This clonotype has more than one count but fewer than ten. This chain joins TRBV6-5 and TRBJ1-5, with unresolved D. The CDR3 length is 15 residues. The germline V gene encodes CDR1 MNHEY and CDR2 SVGAGI. V was pared by 6 bases and J by 1 base, with 13 bases between. CDR3 sequence reads: CASSRTLGSNQPQHF. DNA of the CDR3: TGTGCCAGCAGCCGGACCCTGGGAAGCAATCAGCCCCAGCATTTT.

This chain uses TRBV28 with TRBJ2-7; TRBD2 matches 11 bases. The CDR3 is 14 residues long. From germline, CDR1 is MDHEN and CDR2 SYDVKM. J was trimmed by 4 bases and V by 5 bases; bases with no gene match: 4. Here the CDR3 reads CASSPRLAGYEQYF. CDR3 in DNA: TGTGCCAGCAGTCCACGACTAGCGGGGTACGAGCAGTACTTC.

J is TRBJ2-4 and V is TRBV4-1; a weak D match, TRBD2 (5 bases). CDR3 length equals 19 residues. Germline CDR1 and CDR2: MGHRA and YSYEKL. Trimming took off 4 bases at V and 2 bases at J, with 24 bases between the two ends. The CDR3 nucleotides read TGCGCCAGCAGCCCCTCTCTCGTAAGATCGTCGGGGACCAAAAACATTCAGTACTTC. Translated: CASSPSLVRSSGTKNIQYF.

V and J are TRBV6-2 or TRBV6-3 and TRBJ1-2, with D uncertain. This CDR3 has 11 residues. CDR1 MNHEY and CDR2 SVGEGT come from the germline V gene. The V end was cut by 6 bases, the J end by 6 bases, with 8 bases between. The CDR3 bases are TGTGCCAGCAGATATGGGGATGGCTACACCTTC. As protein: CASRYGDGYTF.

The chain uses TRBV24-1 and TRBJ2-3; D is possibly TRBD1 or TRBD2 (5 bases each). The CDR3 has 18 amino acids. Germline assignment: CDR1 KGHDR and CDR2 SFDVKD. Trimming stripped 1 base from V and 4 bases from J, with 20 bases between. This chain's CDR3 is CATSDFEEKRGTPDTQYF. Written as DNA, the CDR3 is TGTGCCACCAGTGATTTCGAAGAGAAGAGGGGAACTCCAGATACGCAGTATTTT.

This clonotype was counted a few times. The J gene is TRBJ2-7, the V gene TRBV12-3 or TRBV12-4; D possibly corresponds to TRBD1 (5 bases). V lost 6 bases, J lost 3 bases, and 12 bases lay in between. The CDR3 sequence is 13 residues long. For the CDR3, the DNA is TGTGCCAGCAGACGGACAAACTACTACGAGCAGTACTTC. Residues: CASRRTNYYEQYF.